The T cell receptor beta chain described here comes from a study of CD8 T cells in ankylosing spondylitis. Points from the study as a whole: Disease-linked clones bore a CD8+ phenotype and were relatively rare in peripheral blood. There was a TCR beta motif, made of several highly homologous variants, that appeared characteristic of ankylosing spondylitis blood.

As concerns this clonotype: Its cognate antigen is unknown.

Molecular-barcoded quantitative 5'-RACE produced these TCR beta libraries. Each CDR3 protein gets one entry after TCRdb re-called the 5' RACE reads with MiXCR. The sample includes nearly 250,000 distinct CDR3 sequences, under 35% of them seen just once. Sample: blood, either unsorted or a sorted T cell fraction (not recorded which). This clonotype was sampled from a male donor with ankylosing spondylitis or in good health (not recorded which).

In DNA form, the CDR3 reads TGCAGTGCTAGAGATTCACGGGACCGTAGCACAGATACGCAGTATTTT. Encoded protein: CSARDSRDRSTDTQYF. The chain is built from TRBV20-1 and TRBJ2-3; either TRBD1 or TRBD2 may fit D (5 bases each). The germline V gene has CDR1 DFQATT and CDR2 SNEGSKA (reference sequence). The V end lost 0 bases, the J end lost 0 bases, and 13 bases lay between the germline ends. The CDR3 sequence is 16 residues long.